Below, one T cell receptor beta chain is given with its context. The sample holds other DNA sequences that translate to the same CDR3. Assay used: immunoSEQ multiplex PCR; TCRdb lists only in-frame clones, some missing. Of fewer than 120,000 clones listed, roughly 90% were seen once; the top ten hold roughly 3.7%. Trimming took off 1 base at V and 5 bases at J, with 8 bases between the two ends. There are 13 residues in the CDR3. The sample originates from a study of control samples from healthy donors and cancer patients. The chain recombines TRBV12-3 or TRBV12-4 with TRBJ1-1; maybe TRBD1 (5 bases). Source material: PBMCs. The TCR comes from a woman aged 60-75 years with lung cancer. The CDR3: CASSLGQGTEAFF. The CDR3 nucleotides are TGTGCCAGCAGTTTAGGGCAGGGAACTGAAGCTTTCTTT.